This entry lists 20 T cell receptor beta chains sequenced from one sample in a study of blood T cell repertoires in COVID-19. Sequencing was performed with immunoSEQ multiplex PCR; in TCRdb, only in-frame clones are kept and a portion is missing. The table has about 210,000 clones, 84% seen once; the top ten hold about 11%. The sample comprised peripheral blood. These receptors all come from a woman older than 75 with COVID-19, enrolled during active disease.

V is TRBV10-3 and J is TRBJ1-3; no clear D. V dropped 0 bases and J dropped 3 bases, with 6 bases sitting between them. CDR1 and CDR2 (germline): ENHRY, SYGVKD. CDR3 length: 14 amino acids. The CDR3 loop reads CAISESSGGNTIYF. CDR3 coding DNA: TGTGCCATCAGTGAGTCGTCGGGTGGAAACACCATATATTTT.

V usage is TRBV6-2 or TRBV6-3 and J usage is TRBJ2-1, with a tentative D call TRBD2 (6 bases). V shed 5 bases and J shed 7 bases, with 18 bases lying between them. The CDR3 spans 15 residues. Germline CDR1 MNHEY, CDR2 SVGEGT. The CDR3 DNA reads as TGTGCCAGCAGTCGGTTGACTAGATCTAGTAATGAGCAGTTCTTC. It specifies CASSRLTRSSNEQFF.

A few counts support this clone. V gene TRBV4-2 combines with J gene TRBJ1-3; 7 bases match TRBD1. The junction had 10 bases not matched to a gene; V was cut back by 1 base and J by 7 bases. Per germline, CDR1 LGHNA and CDR2 YNFKEQ. CDR3 length: 16 amino acids. CDR3 sequence (DNA): TGTGCCAGCAGCCAAGCTTGGGACAGCGGATCGAACACCATATATTTT. Translated: CASSQAWDSGSNTIYF.

This chain uses TRBV10-3 with TRBJ2-1; TRBD1 matches at 10 bases. The ends lost 6 bases at V and 5 bases at J; junction bases unmatched: 7. The CDR3 is 15 residues long. CDR1 ENHRY and CDR2 SYGVKD come from the germline V gene. CDR3: CAIRWGQGFHNEQFF. The DNA for the CDR3 is TGTGCCATCAGATGGGGACAGGGGTTTCACAATGAGCAGTTCTTC.

The CDR3 loop is CASSKGGIQEPQHF. CDR3 DNA sequence: TGTGCCAGCAGTAAGGGAGGAATCCAAGAGCCCCAGCATTTT. The chain is built from TRBV28 and TRBJ1-5, with D uncertain. Trimming removed 5 bases at V and 8 bases at J, with 16 bases between. This CDR3 spans 14 amino acids. Germline V gene lookup returns CDR1 MDHEN and CDR2 SYDVKM.

The rearrangement links TRBV28 to TRBJ1-1, with TRBD1 matching over 8 bases. Germline-derived CDR1 and CDR2 are MDHEN and SYDVKM. V shed 7 bases and J 4 bases; nucleotides not matched to a gene: 11. This CDR3 region has 15 residues. This CDR3 is CASILRRGLGTEAFF. DNA of the CDR3: TGTGCCAGCATCCTCCGCAGGGGGCTGGGCACTGAAGCTTTCTTT.

A word on this clone: The same CDR3 is also encoded by other DNA sequences in this sample. The V gene is TRBV7-9, the J gene TRBJ1-2; D gene ambiguous. Germline V lookup: CDR1 SEHNR, CDR2 FQNEAQ (reference sequence). The CDR3 spans 12 residues. Trimming pared 6 bases from V and 4 bases from J, leaving 9 bases between. This chain's CDR3 is CASSRETYGYTF. CDR3 nucleotides: TGTGCCAGCAGTCGGGAGACCTATGGCTACACCTTC.

V usage is TRBV5-5 and J usage is TRBJ1-6; TRBD1 might be the D (5 bases). The CDR3 runs 14 residues. With 4 bases removed from V and 6 bases from J, the gap between germline ends came to 11 bases. The germline gives CDR1 SGHKS, CDR2 YYEKEE (reference sequence). The chain's CDR3 is CASSAYRPNSPLHF. The CDR3 coding sequence is TGTGCCAGCAGCGCTTACAGGCCTAATTCACCCCTCCACTTT.

The chain is built from TRBV5-4 and TRBJ2-1, with 8 bases identical to TRBD2. V gave up 4 bases and J gave up 9 bases; unmatched junction bases: 9. The CDR3 loop spans 14 amino acids. Germline CDR1 SGHNT, CDR2 YYREEE (reference sequence). The CDR3 spells CASSRARGEVEQFF. The CDR3 nucleotides are TGTGCCAGCAGCCGGGCGCGGGGGGAGGTTGAGCAGTTCTTC.

The rearrangement links TRBV7-9 to TRBJ1-1; D remains ambiguous. V was pared by 8 bases and J by 1 base, with 8 bases between. Germline lookup yields CDR1 SEHNR and CDR2 FQNEAQ (reference sequence). This CDR3 comprises 12 residues. The CDR3 region has the DNA TGTGCCAGCGGGCCCCAGAACACTGAAGCTTTCTTT. This sequence encodes CASGPQNTEAFF.

The chain uses TRBV10-3 and TRBJ1-6; 11 bases agree with TRBD1. The junction had 1 base not matched to a gene; V was cut back by 7 bases and J by 8 bases. Germline-derived CDR1 and CDR2 are ENHRY and SYGVKD. This CDR3 has 13 residues. In DNA, the CDR3 is TGTGCCATCAAGGGACAGGGGGATTCACCCCTCCACTTT. It yields the protein CAIKGQGDSPLHF.

V and J are TRBV5-4 and TRBJ2-3; weak D call: TRBD2 (5 bases). V gave up 0 bases and J gave up 5 bases, with 7 bases separating them. This CDR3 is 13 amino acids long. Germline CDR1 and CDR2: SGHNT and YYREEE (reference sequence). The CDR3 nucleotides read TGTGCCAGCAGCTTGGCCGGGATAGATACGCAGTATTTT. It encodes CASSLAGIDTQYF.

V is TRBV6-6 and J is TRBJ1-2, with D perhaps TRBD1 (6 bases). CDR1 and CDR2 (germline): MNHNY, SVGAGI (reference sequence). The V and J ends lost 6 bases and 2 bases respectively, with 10 bases between them. The CDR3 loop spans 13 amino acids. As DNA, the CDR3 is TGTGCCAGCAGCCCCGGACAGAACTATGGCTACACCTTC. Translated, it gives CASSPGQNYGYTF.

This clone has just a few counts. The sample contains more than one DNA sequence encoding this CDR3. J is TRBJ2-1 and V is TRBV11-3, with 11 positions matching TRBD1. The V gene end was trimmed by 5 bases and the J gene end by 4 bases; junction bases not matched to a gene: 4. Germline assignment: CDR1 SGHNT and CDR2 YENEEA. The CDR3 loop spans 15 amino acids. The CDR3 nucleotides read TGTGCCAGCAGCCAGGGACAGGGGGTGTACAATGAGCAGTTCTTC. Amino acid sequence: CASSQGQGVYNEQFF.

This chain joins TRBV5-1 and TRBJ2-2; TRBD2 matches 8 bases. The germline V gene has CDR1 SGHRS and CDR2 YFSETQ. Trimming took 0 bases from V and 1 from J; bases not matched to a gene: 2. The CDR3 extends over 16 amino acids. The CDR3 sequence is CASSLVLAGNTGELFF. The CDR3 DNA reads TGCGCCAGCAGCTTGGTGCTAGCGGGGAACACCGGGGAGCTGTTTTTT.

The chain links TRBV4-2 to TRBJ1-6; D is possibly TRBD1 (6 bases). V lost 4 bases and J lost 5, with 21 bases in between. The CDR3 is 18 amino acids. Per germline, CDR1 LGHNA and CDR2 YNFKEQ. CDR3 in amino acids: CASSPQQGALVDNSPLHF. CDR3 sequence (DNA): TGTGCCAGCAGCCCGCAACAGGGAGCCCTAGTGGATAATTCACCCCTCCACTTT.

The chain employs TRBV6-4 and TRBJ1-1; D remains unclear. From germline, CDR1 is MRHNA and CDR2 SNTAGT. V shed 3 bases and J shed 0 bases, with 14 bases lying between them. The CDR3 extends over 16 amino acids. Here the CDR3 reads CASSEISPLMNTEAFF. The CDR3 coding sequence is TGTGCCAGCAGTGAAATTTCTCCGCTAATGAACACTGAAGCTTTCTTT.

The chain combines TRBV29-1 with TRBJ1-6; TRBD1 matches 8 bases. V shed 0 bases and J 8 bases; nucleotides not matched to a gene: 6. This CDR3 spans 15 amino acids. CDR1 and CDR2 from the germline V gene are SQVTM and ANQGSEA. The CDR3 here is CSVEDRDRGHSPLHF. CDR3 DNA sequence: TGCAGCGTTGAAGATCGCGACAGGGGACATTCACCCCTCCACTTT.

CDR3 residues: CASSPAGGRHTEAFF. In DNA, the CDR3 is TGTGCCAGCAGTCCTGCAGGGGGCAGACACACTGAAGCTTTCTTT. The rearrangement uses TRBV28 and TRBJ1-1; 8 bases align to TRBD1. CDR1 and CDR2 from the germline V gene are MDHEN and SYDVKM. The CDR3 is made up of 15 amino acids. V lost 5 bases to trimming and J lost 3 bases; unmatched junction nucleotides: 8. Full variable domain (rest looked up from reference TRBV28 and TRBJ1-1): DVKVTQSSRYLVKRTGEKVFLECVQDMDHENMFWYRQDPGLGLRLIYFSYDVKMKEKGDIPEGYSVSREKKERFSLILESASTNQTSMYLCASSPAGGRHTEAFFGQGTRLTVV.

The rearrangement joins TRBV28 to TRBJ2-3, with 7 bases matching TRBD1. V was clipped by 5 bases and J by 0 bases; unmatched bases: 14. This CDR3 contains 18 residues. Germline CDR1 is MDHEN and CDR2 is SYDVKM. CDR3 loop: CASSNYRGSSISTDTQYF. CDR3 DNA: TGTGCCAGCAGTAACTACAGGGGCTCGTCTATTAGCACAGATACGCAGTATTTT.